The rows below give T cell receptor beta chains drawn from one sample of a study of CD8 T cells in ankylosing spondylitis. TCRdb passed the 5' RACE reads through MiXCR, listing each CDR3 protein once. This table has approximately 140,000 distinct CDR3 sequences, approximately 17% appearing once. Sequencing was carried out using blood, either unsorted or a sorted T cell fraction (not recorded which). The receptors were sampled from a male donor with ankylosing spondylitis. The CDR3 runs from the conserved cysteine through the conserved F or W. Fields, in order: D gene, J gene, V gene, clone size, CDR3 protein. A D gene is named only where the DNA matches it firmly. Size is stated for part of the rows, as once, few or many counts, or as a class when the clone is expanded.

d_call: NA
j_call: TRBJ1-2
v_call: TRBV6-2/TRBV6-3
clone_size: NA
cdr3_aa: CASSYPGDVGGYTF

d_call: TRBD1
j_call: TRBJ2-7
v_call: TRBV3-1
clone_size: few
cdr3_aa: CASSQRQGASYEQYF

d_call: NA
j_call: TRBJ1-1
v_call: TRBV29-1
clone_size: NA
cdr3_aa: CSVGGGTEAFF

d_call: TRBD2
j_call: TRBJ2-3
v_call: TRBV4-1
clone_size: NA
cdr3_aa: CASSQRLAGDPDTQYF

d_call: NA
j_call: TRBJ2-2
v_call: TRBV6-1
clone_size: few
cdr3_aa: CASNIGPSNTGELFF

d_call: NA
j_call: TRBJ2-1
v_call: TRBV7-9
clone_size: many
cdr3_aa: CASSLGPLSSYNEQFF

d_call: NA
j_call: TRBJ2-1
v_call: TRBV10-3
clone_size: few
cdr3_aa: CAISVVLRVSYNEQFF

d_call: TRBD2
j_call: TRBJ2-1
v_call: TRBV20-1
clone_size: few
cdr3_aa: CSAILAGRFNEQFF

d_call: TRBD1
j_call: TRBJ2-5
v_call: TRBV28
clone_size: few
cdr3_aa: CASSFRGLLETQYF

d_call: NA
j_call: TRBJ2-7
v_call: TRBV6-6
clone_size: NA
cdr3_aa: CASSYSNFDEQYF

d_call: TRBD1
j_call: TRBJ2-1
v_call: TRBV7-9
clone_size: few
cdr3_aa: CASSPPSGTGYNEQFF

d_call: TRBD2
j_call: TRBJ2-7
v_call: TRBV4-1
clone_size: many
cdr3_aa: CASSLPIVAGGFHEQYF

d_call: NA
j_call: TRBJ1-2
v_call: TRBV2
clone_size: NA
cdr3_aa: CAQAGNGYTF

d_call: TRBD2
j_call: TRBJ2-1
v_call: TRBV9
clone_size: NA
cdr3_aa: CASSGREGPGNEQFF

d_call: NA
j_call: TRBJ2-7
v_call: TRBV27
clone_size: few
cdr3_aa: CASSSPLDGGEQYF

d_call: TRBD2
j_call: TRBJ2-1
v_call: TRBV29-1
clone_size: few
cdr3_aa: CSVRGSSNEQFF